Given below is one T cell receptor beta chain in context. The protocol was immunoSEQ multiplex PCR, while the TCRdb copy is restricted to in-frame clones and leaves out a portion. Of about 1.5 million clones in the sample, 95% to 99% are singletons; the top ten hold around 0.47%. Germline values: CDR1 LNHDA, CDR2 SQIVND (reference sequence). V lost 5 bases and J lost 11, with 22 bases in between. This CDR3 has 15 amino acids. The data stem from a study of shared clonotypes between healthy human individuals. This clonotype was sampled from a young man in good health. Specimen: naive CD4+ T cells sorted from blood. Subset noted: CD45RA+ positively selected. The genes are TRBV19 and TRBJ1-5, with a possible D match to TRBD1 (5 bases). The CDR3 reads CASSHLQVGIEAQHF. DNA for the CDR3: TGTGCCAGTAGTCACCTACAGGTGGGAATCGAGGCCCAGCATTTT.